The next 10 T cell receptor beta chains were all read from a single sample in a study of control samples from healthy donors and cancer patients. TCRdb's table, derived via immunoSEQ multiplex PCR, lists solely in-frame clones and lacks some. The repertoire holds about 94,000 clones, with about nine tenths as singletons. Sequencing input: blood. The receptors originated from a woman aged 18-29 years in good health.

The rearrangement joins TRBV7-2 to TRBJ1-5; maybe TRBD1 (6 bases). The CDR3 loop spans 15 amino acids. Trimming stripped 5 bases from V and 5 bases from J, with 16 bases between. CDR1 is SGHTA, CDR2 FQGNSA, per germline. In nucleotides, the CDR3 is TGTGCCAGCAGCCCCCCGTGGGGGGCCGATCAGCCCCAGCATTTT. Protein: CASSPPWGADQPQHF.

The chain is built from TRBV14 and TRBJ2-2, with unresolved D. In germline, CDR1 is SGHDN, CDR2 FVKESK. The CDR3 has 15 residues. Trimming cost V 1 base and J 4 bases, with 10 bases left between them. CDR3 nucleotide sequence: TGTGCCAGCAGCCAAGTGGTGATTGGCACCGGGGAGCTGTTTTTT. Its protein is CASSQVVIGTGELFF.

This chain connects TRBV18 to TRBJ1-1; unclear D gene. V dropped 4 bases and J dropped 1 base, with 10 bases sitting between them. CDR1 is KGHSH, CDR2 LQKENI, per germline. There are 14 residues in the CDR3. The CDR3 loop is CASSQTRPNTEAFF. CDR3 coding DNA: TGTGCCAGCTCACAGACTAGACCGAACACTGAAGCTTTCTTT.

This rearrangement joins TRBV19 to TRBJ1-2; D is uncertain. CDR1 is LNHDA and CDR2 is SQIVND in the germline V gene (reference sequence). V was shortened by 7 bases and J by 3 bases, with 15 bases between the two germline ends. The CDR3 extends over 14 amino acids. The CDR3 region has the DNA TGTGCCAGTAACATCTCGGACGGACACTATGGCTACACCTTC. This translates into CASNISDGHYGYTF.

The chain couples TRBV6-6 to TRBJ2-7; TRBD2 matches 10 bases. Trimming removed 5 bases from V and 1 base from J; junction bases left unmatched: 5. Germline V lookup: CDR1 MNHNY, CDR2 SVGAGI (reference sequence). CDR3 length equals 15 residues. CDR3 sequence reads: CASSVSGGPSYEQYF. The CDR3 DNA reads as TGTGCCAGCAGTGTTAGCGGGGGGCCGTCCTACGAGCAGTACTTC.

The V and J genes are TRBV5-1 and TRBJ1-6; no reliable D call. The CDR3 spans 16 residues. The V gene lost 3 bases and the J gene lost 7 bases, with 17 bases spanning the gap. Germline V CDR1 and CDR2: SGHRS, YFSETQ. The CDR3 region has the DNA TGCGCCAGCAGCTGGTTTGGACGGAGGGTGAATTCACCCCTCCACTTT. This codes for CASSWFGRRVNSPLHF.

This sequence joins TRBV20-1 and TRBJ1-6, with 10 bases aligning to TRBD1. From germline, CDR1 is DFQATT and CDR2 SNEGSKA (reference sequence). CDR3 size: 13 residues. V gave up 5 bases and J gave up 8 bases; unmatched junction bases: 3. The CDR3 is CSARGQGDSPLHF. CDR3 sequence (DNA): TGCAGTGCTCGTGGACAGGGGGATTCACCCCTCCACTTT.

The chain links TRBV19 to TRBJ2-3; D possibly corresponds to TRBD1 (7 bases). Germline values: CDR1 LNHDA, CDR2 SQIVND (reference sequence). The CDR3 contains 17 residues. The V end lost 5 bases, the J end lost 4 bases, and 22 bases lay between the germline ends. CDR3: CASSFRGLALYADTQYF. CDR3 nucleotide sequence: TGTGCCAGTAGTTTTAGGGGGCTAGCGCTATATGCAGATACGCAGTATTTT.

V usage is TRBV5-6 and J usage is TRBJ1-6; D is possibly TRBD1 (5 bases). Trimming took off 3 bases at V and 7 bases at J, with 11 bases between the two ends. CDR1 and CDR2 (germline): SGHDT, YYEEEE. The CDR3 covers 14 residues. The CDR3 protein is CASSSGPLNSPLHF. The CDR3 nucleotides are TGTGCCAGCAGCTCGGGACCGTTGAATTCACCCCTCCACTTT. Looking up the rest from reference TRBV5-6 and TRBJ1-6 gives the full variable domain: DAGVTQSPTHLIKTRGQQVTLRCSPKSGHDTVSWYQQALGQGPQFIFQYYEEEERQRGNFPDRFSGHQFPNYSSELNVNALLLGDSALYLCASSSGPLNSPLHFGNGTRLTVT.

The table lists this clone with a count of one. CDR3 sequence reads: CATSGYDNYGYTF. DNA of the CDR3: TGTGCCACCAGTGGATACGATAACTATGGCTACACCTTC. The rearrangement uses TRBV24-1 and TRBJ1-2, with D unresolved. Germline-derived CDR1 and CDR2 are KGHDR and SFDVKD. Between the trimmed V and J ends, which lost 5 bases and 1 base, there was a span of 7 bases. The CDR3 spans 13 residues.